This is a list of T cell receptor beta chains from one sample in a study of blood T cell repertoires in COVID-19. Generated by immunoSEQ multiplex PCR, the TCRdb table keeps only in-frame clones and is missing some. The sample holds under 200,000 clones; around 80% are singletons and the top ten take 5.5% to 8.5%. The sequenced sample was peripheral blood. These receptors all come from a man in his sixties with acute or convalescent COVID-19. Each CDR3 is given with its conserved first and last residue. The order of the fields is D gene, clone size, V gene, J gene, CDR3 length, CDR3 protein, CDR3 DNA. The D gene is left open where the match is weak. Rows give clone size only sometimes, using once, few, many, or a class for an expanded clone.

d_call: -
clone_size: -
v_call: TRBV5-4
j_call: TRBJ2-1
cdr3_length: 14
cdr3_aa: CASSLNWGANEQFF
cdr3_nt: TGTGCCAGCAGCTTGAACTGGGGCGCGAATGAGCAGTTCTTC

d_call: TRBD1
clone_size: once
v_call: TRBV2
j_call: TRBJ1-1
cdr3_length: 13
cdr3_aa: CASSEPGQGTAFF
cdr3_nt: TGTGCCAGCAGTGAACCGGGACAGGGAACGGCTTTCTTT

d_call: -
clone_size: once
v_call: TRBV6-5
j_call: TRBJ2-7
cdr3_length: 16
cdr3_aa: CASSSLGRESSYEQYF
cdr3_nt: TGTGCCAGCAGTTCGTTAGGACGGGAAAGCTCCTACGAGCAGTACTTC

d_call: -
clone_size: -
v_call: TRBV11-2
j_call: TRBJ2-6
cdr3_length: 15
cdr3_aa: CASTSYHSGANVLTF
cdr3_nt: TGTGCCAGCACCTCCTACCACTCTGGGGCCAACGTCCTGACTTTC

d_call: -
clone_size: -
v_call: TRBV6-5
j_call: TRBJ1-4
cdr3_length: 14
cdr3_aa: CASSYGGIGGKLFF
cdr3_nt: TGTGCCAGCAGTTACGGTGGGATAGGGGGAAAACTGTTTTTT

d_call: -
clone_size: few
v_call: TRBV7-2
j_call: TRBJ1-1
cdr3_length: 14
cdr3_aa: CASSLYRANTEAFF
cdr3_nt: TGTGCCAGCAGCCTATACAGGGCGAACACTGAAGCTTTCTTT

d_call: TRBD1
clone_size: -
v_call: TRBV5-4
j_call: TRBJ1-1
cdr3_length: 15
cdr3_aa: CASSGGTGGASEAFF
cdr3_nt: TGTGCCAGCAGCGGCGGGACAGGGGGCGCATCTGAAGCTTTCTTT

d_call: TRBD2
clone_size: -
v_call: TRBV3-1/TRBV3-2
j_call: TRBJ2-1
cdr3_length: 16
cdr3_aa: CASSQDSGGSYNEQFF
cdr3_nt: TGTGCCAGCAGCCAAGATAGCGGGGGCTCCTACAATGAGCAGTTCTTC

d_call: TRBD2
clone_size: few
v_call: TRBV4-2
j_call: TRBJ2-3
cdr3_length: 15
cdr3_aa: CASSQATSGTDTQYF
cdr3_nt: TGTGCCAGCAGCCAAGCGACTAGCGGCACAGATACGCAGTATTTT

d_call: -
clone_size: -
v_call: TRBV19
j_call: TRBJ1-2
cdr3_length: 15
cdr3_aa: CASSMGSGAYYGYTF
cdr3_nt: TGTGCCAGTAGTATGGGCTCAGGGGCCTACTATGGCTACACCTTC

d_call: -
clone_size: -
v_call: TRBV19
j_call: TRBJ2-2
cdr3_length: 15
cdr3_aa: CASRSAGGGTGELFF
cdr3_nt: TGTGCCAGTAGATCCGCCGGGGGAGGCACCGGGGAGCTGTTTTTT

d_call: TRBD1
clone_size: -
v_call: TRBV7-8
j_call: TRBJ1-5
cdr3_length: 16
cdr3_aa: CASSLDRGFGNQPQHF
cdr3_nt: TGTGCCAGCAGCTTAGACAGGGGGTTTGGTAATCAGCCCCAGCATTTT

d_call: -
clone_size: -
v_call: TRBV6-5
j_call: TRBJ1-4
cdr3_length: 14
cdr3_aa: CASSPGVTNEKLFF
cdr3_nt: TGTGCCAGCAGCCCGGGGGTCACTAATGAAAAACTGTTTTTT

d_call: TRBD1
clone_size: -
v_call: TRBV12-3/TRBV12-4
j_call: TRBJ2-1
cdr3_length: 12
cdr3_aa: CASSLAQGVKFF
cdr3_nt: TGTGCCAGCAGTTTAGCACAGGGGGTTAAGTTCTTC

d_call: -
clone_size: -
v_call: TRBV4-3
j_call: TRBJ2-3
cdr3_length: 12
cdr3_aa: CASSQGADTQYF
cdr3_nt: TGCGCCAGCAGCCAGGGGGCCGATACGCAGTATTTT

d_call: -
clone_size: -
v_call: TRBV7-9
j_call: TRBJ1-5
cdr3_length: 13
cdr3_aa: CASSLGAGRPQHF
cdr3_nt: TGTGCCAGCAGCTTAGGCGCAGGTCGGCCCCAGCATTTT

d_call: TRBD1
clone_size: -
v_call: TRBV25-1
j_call: TRBJ2-7
cdr3_length: 16
cdr3_aa: CASPTPGQGRGDEQYF
cdr3_nt: TGTGCCAGTCCAACTCCGGGACAGGGGAGAGGCGACGAGCAGTACTTC

d_call: -
clone_size: -
v_call: TRBV14
j_call: TRBJ1-1
cdr3_length: 15
cdr3_aa: CASSQLAAPNTEAFF
cdr3_nt: TGTGCCAGCAGCCAATTAGCGGCCCCGAACACTGAAGCTTTCTTT

d_call: TRBD1
clone_size: -
v_call: TRBV6-5
j_call: TRBJ1-2
cdr3_length: 14
cdr3_aa: CASRRQGSNYGYTF
cdr3_nt: TGTGCCAGCAGAAGACAGGGGTCTAACTATGGCTACACCTTC

d_call: -
clone_size: -
v_call: TRBV12-3/TRBV12-4
j_call: TRBJ2-2
cdr3_length: 13
cdr3_aa: CASSRTDTGELFF
cdr3_nt: TGTGCCAGCAGCCGTACAGACACCGGGGAGCTGTTTTTT

d_call: TRBD1
clone_size: -
v_call: TRBV12-5
j_call: TRBJ1-1
cdr3_length: 16
cdr3_aa: CASGLLPAYRGPEAFF
cdr3_nt: TGTGCTAGTGGTTTGTTACCCGCTTACAGGGGGCCTGAAGCTTTCTTT

d_call: -
clone_size: many
v_call: TRBV20-1
j_call: TRBJ1-1
cdr3_length: 11
cdr3_aa: CSAREDTEAFF
cdr3_nt: TGCAGTGCCAGGGAGGACACTGAAGCTTTCTTT

d_call: TRBD2
clone_size: -
v_call: TRBV5-6
j_call: TRBJ2-3
cdr3_length: 13
cdr3_aa: CASSFGGTDTQYF
cdr3_nt: TGTGCCAGCAGCTTCGGGGGGACAGATACGCAGTATTTT

d_call: TRBD1
clone_size: -
v_call: TRBV30
j_call: TRBJ2-7
cdr3_length: 14
cdr3_aa: CAWSWGQGPYEQYF
cdr3_nt: TGTGCCTGGAGTTGGGGACAGGGTCCCTACGAGCAGTACTTC

d_call: -
clone_size: -
v_call: TRBV6-6
j_call: TRBJ1-5
cdr3_length: 16
cdr3_aa: CASSYGGGYSNQPQHF
cdr3_nt: TGTGCCAGCAGTTACGGAGGCGGTTATAGCAATCAGCCCCAGCATTTT

d_call: TRBD2
clone_size: few
v_call: TRBV9
j_call: TRBJ2-5
cdr3_length: 16
cdr3_aa: CASSVSGLAGVETQYF
cdr3_nt: TGTGCCAGCAGCGTTTCCGGACTAGCGGGAGTCGAGACCCAGTACTTC

d_call: TRBD2
clone_size: -
v_call: TRBV19
j_call: TRBJ2-1
cdr3_length: 14
cdr3_aa: CASASGMEYNEQFF
cdr3_nt: TGTGCCAGTGCTAGCGGGATGGAGTACAATGAGCAGTTCTTC

d_call: TRBD2
clone_size: many
v_call: TRBV19
j_call: TRBJ2-5
cdr3_length: 15
cdr3_aa: CASSIRTSGIETQYF
cdr3_nt: TGTGCCAGTAGTATTAGGACTAGCGGGATTGAGACCCAGTACTTC

d_call: -
clone_size: -
v_call: TRBV29-1
j_call: TRBJ1-1
cdr3_length: 10
cdr3_aa: CSALNTEAFF
cdr3_nt: TGCAGCGCCTTGAACACTGAAGCTTTCTTT

d_call: TRBD2
clone_size: few
v_call: TRBV11-2
j_call: TRBJ2-1
cdr3_length: 16
cdr3_aa: CASSLGSGRSYNEQFF
cdr3_nt: TGTGCCAGCAGCTTAGGTAGCGGGAGATCCTACAATGAGCAGTTCTTC

d_call: -
clone_size: few
v_call: TRBV5-4
j_call: TRBJ1-1
cdr3_length: 11
cdr3_aa: CASSGGAEAFF
cdr3_nt: TGTGCCAGCAGCGGAGGGGCTGAAGCTTTCTTT

d_call: TRBD2
clone_size: -
v_call: TRBV7-6
j_call: TRBJ2-3
cdr3_length: 14
cdr3_aa: CASSSSGGTDTQYF
cdr3_nt: TGTGCCAGCAGCTCTAGCGGGGGAACAGATACGCAGTATTTT

d_call: TRBD1
clone_size: -
v_call: TRBV3-1/TRBV3-2
j_call: TRBJ1-6
cdr3_length: 19
cdr3_aa: CASSQDLRGTGGVNSPLHF
cdr3_nt: TGTGCCAGCAGCCAAGATCTAAGGGGGACAGGGGGCGTTAATTCACCCCTCCACTTT

d_call: -
clone_size: -
v_call: TRBV4-1
j_call: TRBJ1-5
cdr3_length: 16
cdr3_aa: CASSQERTGRNQPQHF
cdr3_nt: TGCGCCAGCAGCCAAGAGCGAACAGGGCGGAATCAGCCCCAGCATTTT

d_call: TRBD1
clone_size: -
v_call: TRBV5-6
j_call: TRBJ2-6
cdr3_length: 17
cdr3_aa: CASSLTGGVAGANVLTF
cdr3_nt: TGTGCCAGCAGCTTGACAGGGGGCGTCGCTGGGGCCAACGTCCTGACTTTC

d_call: -
clone_size: -
v_call: TRBV27
j_call: TRBJ1-1
cdr3_length: 13
cdr3_aa: CASSFRGSTEAFF
cdr3_nt: TGTGCCAGCAGTTTCCGTGGGAGCACTGAAGCTTTCTTT

d_call: -
clone_size: -
v_call: TRBV2
j_call: TRBJ1-1
cdr3_length: 15
cdr3_aa: CASSEAGMGTTEAFF
cdr3_nt: TGTGCCAGCAGTGAGGCAGGGATGGGTACCACTGAAGCTTTCTTT

d_call: -
clone_size: -
v_call: TRBV4-1
j_call: TRBJ2-3
cdr3_length: 17
cdr3_aa: CASSQGATYVSTDTQYF
cdr3_nt: TGCGCCAGCAGCCAAGGGGCCACTTATGTAAGCACAGATACGCAGTATTTT

d_call: -
clone_size: -
v_call: TRBV7-2
j_call: TRBJ2-7
cdr3_length: 12
cdr3_aa: CASSLDTYEQYF
cdr3_nt: TGTGCCAGCAGCTTGGACACCTACGAGCAGTACTTC

d_call: TRBD2
clone_size: few
v_call: TRBV2
j_call: TRBJ2-3
cdr3_length: 17
cdr3_aa: CASSLGLAGASTDTQYF
cdr3_nt: TGTGCCAGCAGTCTTGGACTAGCGGGGGCTAGCACAGATACGCAGTATTTT

d_call: TRBD2
clone_size: -
v_call: TRBV15
j_call: TRBJ2-1
cdr3_length: 15
cdr3_aa: CATSGTSAIYNEQFF
cdr3_nt: TGTGCCACCAGCGGCACTAGCGCCATATACAATGAGCAGTTCTTC